What follows are 23 T cell receptor beta chains derived from one specimen sequenced in a study of PD-L1 blockade in urothelial cancer. Profiling relied on immunoSEQ multiplex PCR, and the TCRdb table lists in-frame clones only, not all of them. The sample records just over 14,000 clones, around nine tenths being singletons. The sequencing here drew on PBMCs, taken around atezolizumab (anti-PD-L1) treatment. These receptors came from a man aged 65 to 85 with urothelial cancer.

This clone was recorded once. J is TRBJ2-7 and V is TRBV7-8; a possible D gene is TRBD1 (6 bases). Germline V gene data show CDR1 as SGHVS and CDR2 as FQNEAQ. Trimming took off 5 bases at V and 5 bases at J, with 16 bases between the two ends. CDR3 length: 14 amino acids. The CDR3 sequence is CASSHGQQHNEQYF. DNA of the CDR3: TGTGCCAGCAGCCATGGACAGCAACATAACGAGCAGTACTTC. Full variable domain (remainder filled in from reference TRBV7-8 and TRBJ2-7): GAGVSQSPRYKVAKRGQDVALRCDPISGHVSLFWYQQALGQGPEFLTYFQNEAQLDKSGLPSDRFFAERPEGSVSTLKIQRTQQEDSAVYLCASSHGQQHNEQYFGPGTRLTVT.

The chain uses TRBV4-1 and TRBJ1-4; 9 bases line up with TRBD1. Per the germline V gene, CDR1 is MGHRA and CDR2 is YSYEKL. Losses at the gene ends were 6 bases for V and 3 bases for J; bases not matched to a gene: 11. The CDR3 length is 17 residues. CDR3 in DNA: TGCGCCAGCAGAAACGACAGGGGGTACCTGGCTAATGAAAAACTGTTTTTT. Translating gives CASRNDRGYLANEKLFF.

The CDR3 sequence is CASSPGGTSGANVLTF. The CDR3 DNA sequence: TGCGCCAGCAGCCCCGGGGGGACCTCTGGGGCCAACGTCCTGACTTTC. The genes are TRBV5-1 and TRBJ2-6; the match to TRBD2 covers 7 bases. Germline V gives CDR1 SGHRS, CDR2 YFSETQ. This CDR3 comprises 16 residues. V lost 4 bases and J lost 0; bases outside the gene matches: 4.

The chain links TRBV4-1 to TRBJ2-3, with TRBD2 matching over 8 bases. The CDR3 runs to 15 residues. Germline assignment: CDR1 MGHRA and CDR2 YSYEKL. J was trimmed by 4 bases and V by 1 base; bases with no gene match: 4. Written as DNA, the CDR3 is TGCGCCAGCAGCCAAGTGAGACTAGCGTCAGATACGCAGTATTTT. It codes for CASSQVRLASDTQYF.

This clone was seen a handful of times. The rearrangement uses TRBV5-6 and TRBJ2-1; D might be TRBD2 (7 bases). Germline CDR1 and CDR2: SGHDT and YYEEEE. V lost 2 bases and J lost 3, with 18 bases in between. The CDR3 runs to 17 residues. The CDR3 spells CASSFRAGAIFYNEQFF. The CDR3 DNA follows: TGTGCCAGCAGCTTTCGGGCGGGGGCGATCTTCTACAATGAGCAGTTCTTC.

This clone was counted only a few times. The chain joins TRBV18 to TRBJ1-1, with D possibly matching TRBD1 (5 bases). Germline CDR1 KGHSH, CDR2 LQKENI. The V end was cut by 0 bases, the J end by 5 bases, with 19 bases between. This CDR3 is built from 17 residues. CDR3 nucleotide sequence: TGTGCCAGCTCACCACCGACAGTTGACGGGCTGGGGACTGAAGCTTTCTTT. Its translation is CASSPPTVDGLGTEAFF.

The chain employs TRBV27 and TRBJ2-7, with TRBD2 as a possible D gene (5 bases). The germline V and J ends were trimmed by 2 bases and 1 base, with 9 bases remaining between them. The CDR3 has 14 amino acids. The V gene's germline CDR1 is MNHEY and CDR2 SMNVEV (reference sequence). CDR3 nucleotides: TGTGCCAGCAGTTTACTGGGCGGGTCCTACGAGCAGTACTTC. It codes for CASSLLGGSYEQYF.

This clone was detected once. The V gene is TRBV9, the J gene TRBJ2-1; 10 nucleotides match TRBD2. The germline gives CDR1 SGDLS, CDR2 YYNGEE. The CDR3 is 16 residues long. Trimming cost V 0 bases and J 9 bases; bases outside gene matches: 9. The DNA for the CDR3 is TGTGCCAGCAGCGTAGCTGGCAGCGGGGGGGCGACTGAGCAGTTCTTC. This translates into CASSVAGSGGATEQFF.

In this sample, this clone turned up a few times. The V gene is TRBV5-1, the J gene TRBJ2-5, with D tentatively TRBD1 (6 bases). With 0 bases removed from V and 14 bases from J, the gap between germline ends came to 17 bases. The CDR3 is made up of 13 amino acids. Germline CDR1 and CDR2: SGHRS and YFSETQ. CDR3 loop: CASSLEGDLTLYF. The CDR3, as DNA: TGCGCCAGCAGCTTGGAGGGGGACCTAACCCTCTACTTC.

This chain joins TRBV5-1 and TRBJ2-7; 9 bases agree with TRBD1. The CDR3 has 14 residues. Germline V gene sequence: CDR1 SGHRS, CDR2 YFSETQ. Trimming cost V 5 bases and J 7 bases; bases outside gene matches: 10. As DNA, the CDR3 is TGCGCCAGCAGTCAGACAGGGGGGGCTAGGGAGCAGTACTTC. Translated: CASSQTGGAREQYF.

About this clone itself: The conserved phenylalanine or tryptophan is not found at the CDR3 terminus, so this likely reflects a read error. No DNA is shown, since the ends of the CDR3 on it are uncertain; the CDR3 is the one TCRdb lists. V and J are TRBV28 and TRBJ2-7; TRBD1 is taken as the D call from the table, unchecked against the DNA. CDR1 is MDHEN and CDR2 is SYDVKM in the germline V gene. The CDR3 is 13 amino acids long, termini counted. The CDR3 sequence is CASTILDREAILI.

The genes are TRBV14 and TRBJ2-7, with D maybe TRBD1 (7 bases). Germline lookup yields CDR1 SGHDN and CDR2 FVKESK. This CDR3 has 15 residues. The V gene lost 6 bases and the J gene lost 3 bases, with 18 bases spanning the gap. CDR3 protein: CASRQRQGGFYEQYF. The CDR3 coding sequence is TGTGCCAGCAGACAGCGACAGGGAGGATTCTACGAGCAGTACTTC.

V gene TRBV6-5 combines with J gene TRBJ2-5; D is unclear. This CDR3 comprises 15 residues. The germline V gene encodes CDR1 MNHEY and CDR2 SVGAGI. The V end was cut by 0 bases, the J end by 5 bases, with 13 bases between. CDR3 bases: TGTGCCAGCAGTTACTCGAGAGCCCCGAGGGAGACCCAGTACTTC. It codes for CASSYSRAPRETQYF.

This clone has a single count. The chain recombines TRBV6-1 with TRBJ1-2; D not resolved. The CDR3 is made up of 16 amino acids. The germline V gene has CDR1 MNHNS and CDR2 SASEGT. V was pared by 1 base and J by 1 base, with 13 bases between. This chain's CDR3 is CASSEEGIGLNYGYTF. The DNA for the CDR3 is TGTGCCAGCAGTGAAGAGGGAATAGGACTTAACTATGGCTACACCTTC.

The chain has TRBV7-9 and TRBJ2-7, with 8 bases matching TRBD1. CDR1 is SEHNR and CDR2 is FQNEAQ in the germline V gene (reference sequence). The CDR3 spans 15 residues. J gave up 0 bases and V 6 bases, and 7 bases lay outside the gene matches. CDR3 sequence (DNA): TGTGCCAGCAGTAAAGGGACAGGCATCTCCTACGAGCAGTACTTC. It codes for CASSKGTGISYEQYF.

The chain is built from TRBV28 and TRBJ2-7; D gene unclear. This CDR3 spans 14 amino acids. Germline CDR1 is MDHEN and CDR2 is SYDVKM. Trimming removed 5 bases from V and 0 bases from J, with 11 bases in between. CDR3: CASSPQQFSYEQYF. CDR3 DNA: TGTGCCAGCAGTCCCCAACAGTTCTCCTACGAGCAGTACTTC.

This chain connects TRBV5-4 to TRBJ2-1, with a tentative D call TRBD2 (6 bases). Trimming shortened V by 2 bases and J by 7 bases, and 19 bases separated the two germline ends. The germline CDR1 and CDR2 sequences are SGHNT and YYREEE (reference sequence). The CDR3 extends over 16 amino acids. The CDR3 spells CASSLGSGQGGNEQFF. CDR3 bases: TGTGCCAGCAGCTTAGGTTCCGGGCAGGGAGGTAATGAGCAGTTCTTC. Full variable domain (rest looked up from reference TRBV5-4 and TRBJ2-1): ETGVTQSPTHLIKTRGQQVTLRCSSQSGHNTVSWYQQALGQGPQFIFQYYREEENGRGNFPPRFSGLQFPNYSSELNVNALELDDSALYLCASSLGSGQGGNEQFFGPGTRLTVL.

The genes are TRBV28 and TRBJ2-7; 9 nucleotides agree with TRBD1. Trimming took 3 bases from V and 3 from J; bases not matched to a gene: 3. The CDR3 sequence is 14 residues long. CDR1 and CDR2 (germline): MDHEN, SYDVKM. The CDR3 DNA reads TGTGCCAGCAGTTTTCCGGGACAGGGCTACGAGCAGTACTTC. This codes for CASSFPGQGYEQYF.

The chain employs TRBV5-1 and TRBJ2-3; D is uncertain. The CDR3 extends over 15 amino acids. Between the trimmed V and J ends, which lost 0 bases and 1 base, there was a span of 9 bases. From germline, CDR1 is SGHRS and CDR2 YFSETQ. The CDR3 is CASSLGESGTDTQYF. CDR3 in DNA: TGCGCCAGCAGCTTGGGCGAGTCGGGCACAGATACGCAGTATTTT.

The rearrangement uses TRBV19 and TRBJ1-1; tentatively, D is TRBD1 (6 bases). The CDR3 runs to 14 residues. Trimming left V 0 bases short and J 5 bases short, with 10 bases between. Germline CDR1 is LNHDA and CDR2 is SQIVND (reference sequence). This chain's CDR3 is CASSIDPRGTEAFF. The CDR3, as DNA: TGTGCCAGTAGTATAGATCCCAGGGGTACTGAAGCTTTCTTT.

This chain connects TRBV4-1 to TRBJ2-1; TRBD2 matches at 7 bases. Germline loops: CDR1 MGHRA, CDR2 YSYEKL. V gave up 4 bases and J gave up 6 bases; unmatched junction bases: 12. The CDR3 loop spans 16 amino acids. The CDR3 nucleotides are TGCGCCAGCAGCCGAGGCCTCCTAGCTAGCGGCAATGAGCAGTTCTTC. It encodes CASSRGLLASGNEQFF.

The rearrangement links TRBV27 to TRBJ1-4; tentative D call: TRBD1 (5 bases). This CDR3 has 16 residues. V gave up 6 bases and J gave up 6 bases, with 20 bases separating them. Germline assignment: CDR1 MNHEY and CDR2 SMNVEV (reference sequence). This chain's CDR3 is CASRLFGGNRYEKLFF. Here the CDR3 DNA reads TGTGCCAGCAGACTATTTGGGGGGAATCGTTATGAAAAACTGTTTTTT.

The rearrangement uses TRBV7-7 and TRBJ2-3; 9 bases line up with TRBD2. Per the germline V gene, CDR1 is SSHAT and CDR2 is FNYEAQ (reference sequence). V lost 1 base and J lost 0; bases outside the gene matches: 5. CDR3 length: 17 amino acids. The CDR3 DNA sequence: TGTGCCAGCAGCTTAGGGCCCCTAGCGGGGAGCACAGATACGCAGTATTTT. As protein: CASSLGPLAGSTDTQYF.